A single sample gave rise to the 27 T cell receptor beta chains below, sequenced in a study of cytomegalovirus exposure and HLA in healthy donors. 60 Vbeta and 13 Jbeta primers were used in PCR. Assay: immunoSEQ multiplex PCR; the TCRdb copy retains only in-frame clones and omits some. Among about 150,000 clones listed, approximately 86% were seen once. The specimen sequenced was PBMCs. These receptors all come from a woman between 50 and 59 years old in good health and CMV-seropositive.

This clone is a singleton in its sample. The J gene is TRBJ2-1, the V gene TRBV5-1, with TRBD2 identical over 10 bases. Germline lookup yields CDR1 SGHRS and CDR2 YFSETQ. The CDR3 extends over 14 amino acids. V was pared by 5 bases and J by 8 bases, with 7 bases of the junction left unmatched. The DNA for the CDR3 is TGCGCCAGCAGTGCTAGCGGGGGTTCAGATGAGCAGTTCTTC. It yields the protein CASSASGGSDEQFF.

CDR3 DNA sequence: TGTGCCAGCAGCTTGGACAGGGGCGACAATCAGCCCCAGCATTTT. Protein sequence: CASSLDRGDNQPQHF. J is TRBJ1-5 and V is TRBV7-8; 9 bases are shared with TRBD1. Looked up from germline, CDR1 is SGHVS and CDR2 is FQNEAQ. This CDR3 spans 15 amino acids. The J segment lost 3 bases and the V segment lost 3 bases, leaving 3 bases of the junction unmatched.

The chain carries TRBV5-6 and TRBJ2-2, with TRBD2 as a possible D gene (5 bases). Germline V gives CDR1 SGHDT, CDR2 YYEEEE. V shed 1 base and J shed 1 base, with 8 bases lying between them. The CDR3 extends over 15 amino acids. This CDR3 reads CASSLRTLNTGELFF. Here the CDR3 DNA reads TGTGCCAGCAGCTTGAGGACTTTGAACACCGGGGAGCTGTTTTTT.

The V and J genes are TRBV9 and TRBJ2-1, with TRBD2 identical over 8 bases. Per germline, CDR1 SGDLS and CDR2 YYNGEE. The CDR3 is 14 amino acids. V was pared by 4 bases and J by 11 bases, with 11 bases of the junction left unmatched. The CDR3 DNA reads as TGTGCCAGCAGCCCCCCGGGGGGGATAGATAAGCAGTTCTTC. This encodes CASSPPGGIDKQFF.

The chain recombines TRBV2 with TRBJ2-1; 8 nucleotides match TRBD1. Germline CDR1 reads SNHLY; CDR2 reads FYNNEI. The V gene end was trimmed by 4 bases and the J gene end by 8 bases; junction bases not matched to a gene: 4. This CDR3 contains 13 residues. The CDR3 sequence: CASSGRGLDEQFF. CDR3 DNA sequence: TGTGCCAGCAGTGGCAGGGGGCTCGATGAGCAGTTCTTC. The variable domain in full, with the rest retrieved from reference TRBV2 and TRBJ2-1, is EPEVTQTPSHQVTQMGQEVILRCVPISNHLYFYWYRQILGQKVEFLVSFYNNEISEKSEIFDDQFSVERPDGSNFTLKIRSTKLEDSAMYFCASSGRGLDEQFFGPGTRLTVL.

V usage is TRBV19 and J usage is TRBJ1-6; 9 bases line up with TRBD1. V shed 6 bases and J 7 bases; nucleotides not matched to a gene: 1. CDR3 length: 13 residues. In germline, CDR1 is LNHDA, CDR2 SQIVND (reference sequence). The DNA of the CDR3 is TGTGCCAGTAGCGACAGGGGGAATTCACCCCTCCACTTT. This translates into CASSDRGNSPLHF.

This chain joins TRBV4-2 and TRBJ1-2, with a weak D call TRBD1 (5 bases). CDR1 is LGHNA and CDR2 is YNFKEQ in the germline V gene. V shed 0 bases and J shed 2 bases, with 13 bases lying between them. This CDR3 has 16 amino acids. The DNA of the CDR3 is TGTGCCAGCAGCCAAGATTCGGGGGTTAGAAACTATGGCTACACCTTC. Protein: CASSQDSGVRNYGYTF.

V and J are TRBV7-2 and TRBJ2-7; D possibly corresponds to TRBD1 (6 bases). CDR1 is SGHTA and CDR2 is FQGNSA in the germline V gene. This CDR3 spans 15 amino acids. V lost 5 bases and J lost 3, with 17 bases in between. The CDR3 bases are TGTGCCAGCAGCCCTGCGACAGGAGCTAACTACGAGCAGTACTTC. Translation gives CASSPATGANYEQYF. Filled out from reference TRBV7-2 and TRBJ2-7, the complete variable domain reads GAGVSQSPSNKVTEKGKDVELRCDPISGHTALYWYRQSLGQGLEFLIYFQGNSAPDKSGLPSDRFSAERTGGSVSTLTIQRTQQEDSAVYLCASSPATGANYEQYFGPGTRLTVT.

This clone has only a few counts. This chain connects TRBV10-2 to TRBJ1-6, with 9 positions matching TRBD1. The CDR3 totals 15 residues. V lost 7 bases and J lost 4; bases outside the gene matches: 5. Germline-derived CDR1 and CDR2 are WSHSY and SAAADI. CDR3 in DNA: TGCGCCAGCACCGCAGGACAGGGGTATAATTCACCCCTCCACTTT. It codes for CASTAGQGYNSPLHF.

Comment on this clone: At one end, the junction sequence differs from germline, possibly due to a read error. J is TRBJ2-3 and V is TRBV30; 8 positions match TRBD2. Germline CDR1 GTSNPN, CDR2 SVGIG (reference sequence). The CDR3 sequence is 15 residues long. The CDR3 loop is CAWSVGSGGTDTQYF. For the CDR3, the DNA is TGTGCCTGGAGTGTAGGGAGCGGGGGCACGGATACGCAGTATTTT.

This clone was counted a few times. Other DNA sequences in the sample encode the same CDR3. The CDR3 nucleotides are TGTGCCAGCTCACCAACAGATAATGAGCAGTTCTTC. Protein sequence: CASSPTDNEQFF. The V gene is TRBV18, the J gene TRBJ2-1; D gene unclear. CDR3 length: 12 residues. Germline CDR1 and CDR2: KGHSH and LQKENI. V lost 2 bases and J lost 7, with 6 bases in between.

The rearrangement uses TRBV29-1 and TRBJ1-2; D call uncertain. V shed 0 bases and J shed 5 bases, with 10 bases lying between them. The CDR3 extends over 13 amino acids. CDR1 is SQVTM, CDR2 ANQGSEA, per germline. The DNA of the CDR3 is TGCAGCGTTGAAGATCAGGAAAGATATGGCTACACCTTC. This gives the protein CSVEDQERYGYTF. Full variable domain (remainder filled in from reference TRBV29-1 and TRBJ1-2): SAVISQKPSRDICQRGTSLTIQCQVDSQVTMMFWYRQQPGQSLTLIATANQGSEATYESGFVIDKFPISRPNLTFSTLTVSNMSPEDSSIYLCSVEDQERYGYTFGSGTRLTVV.

The count of this clone is one. This rearrangement joins TRBV6-5 to TRBJ1-1; 8 bases map to TRBD1. Trimming took 6 bases from V and 4 from J; bases not matched to a gene: 7. The CDR3 has 14 amino acids. The germline V gene has CDR1 MNHEY and CDR2 SVGAGI. The CDR3 spells CASSSDRGGTEAFF. DNA of the CDR3: TGTGCCAGCAGCTCCGACAGGGGAGGCACTGAAGCTTTCTTT.

The chain carries TRBV7-6 and TRBJ1-5; no clear D. The CDR3 has 12 amino acids. Germline assignment: CDR1 SGHVS and CDR2 FNYEAQ. The germline V and J ends were trimmed by 5 bases and 7 bases, with 9 bases remaining between them. For the CDR3, the DNA is TGTGCCAGCAGCCTGGCCGGGCAGCCCCAGCATTTT. Translated: CASSLAGQPQHF.

This rearrangement joins TRBV5-1 to TRBJ2-2, with D tentatively TRBD1 (6 bases). V was cut by 7 bases and J by 5 bases, with 12 bases left in between. There are 13 residues in the CDR3. The germline V gene encodes CDR1 SGHRS and CDR2 YFSETQ. The CDR3 loop reads CASGRGETGELFF. CDR3 coding DNA: TGCGCCAGCGGCAGGGGAGAAACCGGGGAGCTGTTTTTT.

The V and J genes are TRBV29-1 and TRBJ2-7; tentatively, D is TRBD1 (7 bases). Germline V gives CDR1 SQVTM, CDR2 ANQGSEA. The CDR3 extends over 16 amino acids. Trimming took off 4 bases at V and 5 bases at J, with 24 bases between the two ends. Written as DNA, the CDR3 is TGCAGCGTTGGGGGACTTATACAGGGGCGCAATCACGAGCAGTACTTC. It is translated as CSVGGLIQGRNHEQYF.

The V call is TRBV14, the J call TRBJ2-7, with D maybe TRBD2 (6 bases). V was pared by 1 base and J by 3 bases, with 10 bases between. CDR3 size: 14 residues. Germline V gives CDR1 SGHDN, CDR2 FVKESK. This chain's CDR3 is CASSQGWGLYEQYF. The CDR3 bases are TGTGCCAGCAGCCAAGGGTGGGGACTCTACGAGCAGTACTTC. Drawing the rest from reference TRBV14 and TRBJ2-7, the complete variable domain is EAGVTQFPSHSVIEKGQTVTLRCDPISGHDNLYWYRRVMGKEIKFLLHFVKESKQDESGMPNNRFLAERTGGTYSTLKVQPAELEDSGVYFCASSQGWGLYEQYFGPGTRLTVT.

V usage is TRBV21-1 and J usage is TRBJ1-2; no check of the table's D call, TRBD1, against the DNA was made. TRBV21-1 is marked as a pseudogene. This CDR3 region has 15 residues. The CDR3 bases are TGTGCCAGCAGCAAAGATCGGACAGTGCCCTATGGCTACACCTTC. Translation gives CASSKDRTVPYGYTF.

This chain uses TRBV14 with TRBJ2-7, with 10 bases matching TRBD1. This CDR3 contains 14 residues. The V gene end was trimmed by 4 bases and the J gene end by 3 bases; junction bases not matched to a gene: 3. Germline loops: CDR1 SGHDN, CDR2 FVKESK. The DNA of the CDR3 is TGTGCCAGCAGCCTGGGACAGGGGTACTACGAGCAGTACTTC. Translated, it gives CASSLGQGYYEQYF. Complete variable domain (other parts from reference TRBV14 and TRBJ2-7): EAGVTQFPSHSVIEKGQTVTLRCDPISGHDNLYWYRRVMGKEIKFLLHFVKESKQDESGMPNNRFLAERTGGTYSTLKVQPAELEDSGVYFCASSLGQGYYEQYFGPGTRLTVT.

This rearrangement joins TRBV13 to TRBJ1-1; weak D call: TRBD1 (5 bases). Germline lookup yields CDR1 PRHDT and CDR2 FYEKMQ (reference sequence). This CDR3 contains 17 residues. V shed 0 bases and J shed 2 bases, with 16 bases lying between them. In nucleotides, the CDR3 is TGTGCCAGCAGCTTAGGACGACAGTTAGAGTTAAACACTGAAGCTTTCTTT. This translates into CASSLGRQLELNTEAFF.

The rearrangement joins TRBV7-9 to TRBJ1-2; 7 bases line up with TRBD1. V trimming: 1 base; J trimming: 14 bases; junction bases outside the gene matches: 7. The germline V gene encodes CDR1 SEHNR and CDR2 FQNEAQ (reference sequence). There are 12 residues in the CDR3. The CDR3 sequence is CASSLEYRGGTF. The CDR3 nucleotides are TGTGCCAGCAGCTTAGAATACAGGGGTGGTACCTTC.

The chain couples TRBV19 to TRBJ2-3; D is possibly TRBD1 (6 bases). The length of the CDR3 is 16 residues. The V end was cut by 2 bases, the J end by 0 bases, with 12 bases between. Germline V gives CDR1 LNHDA, CDR2 SQIVND (reference sequence). Written as DNA, the CDR3 is TGTGCCAGTAGTATATCCCCAGGGGCTAGCACAGATACGCAGTATTTT. It yields the protein CASSISPGASTDTQYF.

The chain recombines TRBV9 with TRBJ1-4; D is possibly TRBD1 (6 bases). Germline CDR1 is SGDLS and CDR2 is YYNGEE. The CDR3 contains 17 residues. V was pared by 0 bases and J by 4 bases, with 16 bases between. CDR3 loop: CASSVGVGGQGNEKLFF. CDR3 DNA sequence: TGTGCCAGCAGCGTAGGGGTGGGGGGGCAGGGTAATGAAAAACTGTTTTTT.

V usage is TRBV10-2 and J usage is TRBJ1-4; D possibly corresponds to TRBD1 (5 bases). Between the trimmed V and J ends, which lost 6 bases and 8 bases, there was a span of 25 bases. Germline CDR1 reads WSHSY; CDR2 reads SAAADI. The CDR3 is made up of 17 amino acids. The CDR3 sequence is CASRLLSSGWLCEKLFF. The CDR3 coding sequence is TGCGCCAGCAGATTACTTAGCTCAGGGTGGCTTTGCGAAAAACTGTTTTTT.

J is TRBJ2-7 and V is TRBV6-1; D is possibly TRBD1 (6 bases). The CDR3 consists of 15 residues. V shed 0 bases and J shed 2 bases, with 11 bases lying between them. Per the germline V gene, CDR1 is MNHNS and CDR2 is SASEGT. The CDR3 loop is CASSEANRGTYEQYF. In DNA form, the CDR3 reads TGTGCCAGCAGTGAAGCCAATAGGGGGACCTACGAGCAGTACTTC.

This clone was counted between two and nine times. The chain joins TRBV7-6 to TRBJ2-7; D possibly corresponds to TRBD2 (6 bases). Germline loops: CDR1 SGHVS, CDR2 FNYEAQ. Trimming left V 3 bases short and J 1 base short, with 19 bases between. The CDR3 length is 17 residues. CDR3 DNA sequence: TGTGCCAGCAGCTTCTACGGACGGGGCGGGAATTCCTACGAGCAGTACTTC. It translates to CASSFYGRGGNSYEQYF.

This clone has more than one count but fewer than ten. The chain carries TRBV2 and TRBJ2-3; 8 nucleotides align to TRBD2. Per germline, CDR1 SNHLY and CDR2 FYNNEI. Trimming removed 9 bases from V and 1 base from J; junction bases left unmatched: 9. The CDR3 loop spans 15 amino acids. Here the CDR3 reads CASFRAGRGTDTQYF. The CDR3 DNA reads as TGTGCCAGTTTTCGGGCCGGGAGGGGCACAGATACGCAGTATTTT.